This T cell receptor beta chain derives from a study of cytotoxic CD8 clonotypes in ibrutinib-treated CLL. Notes on the study in general: Clonality was higher at ibrutinib response and returned toward baseline at progression.

Measured with immunoSEQ multiplex PCR; TCRdb has only the in-frame clones, and not every one. Seen here are approximately 130,000 clones, around 80% observed once, and the top ten hold about 3.3%. A note on this clone: Its antigen is undetermined.

The length of the CDR3 is 15 residues. V shed 4 bases and J shed 0 bases, with 10 bases lying between them. Germline CDR1 reads SGHRS; CDR2 reads YFSETQ. The clonotype was recovered from a human donor with chronic lymphocytic leukemia. Specimen: PBMCs, collected after 24 months of ibrutinib treatment. The V gene is TRBV5-1, the J gene TRBJ2-2, with D unresolved. CDR3 coding DNA: TGCGCCAGCAGCCCGGCCCAGGCGAACACCGGGGAGCTGTTTTTT. This encodes CASSPAQANTGELFF.